This T cell receptor (beta chain) was sequenced in a study of blood T cells in healthy people across ages. Then a second PCR, running about 6 to 11 cycles, was carried out with a sample-barcoded 5' primer and a J-beta primer mix. In TCRdb, the 5' RACE reads were re-called with MiXCR into one record per CDR3 protein. The sample comprises about 1.6 million distinct CDR3 sequences, about 35% of which are singletons, and 10% to 12% rests with the top ten. This clonotype was seen more than once but under ten times. CDR3 length: 13 amino acids. V was clipped by 0 bases and J by 9 bases, with 12 bases between them. Germline lookup yields CDR1 SGHRS and CDR2 YFSETQ. Healthy Caucasians from Russia aged roughly 6 to 90 served as donors.

The sequence was collected from a woman in her 30s in good health. Sequenced material: blood. The V call is TRBV5-1, the J call TRBJ2-5, with D possibly being TRBD1 or TRBD2 (6 bases each). In DNA, the CDR3 is TGCGCCAGCAGCTTGGAGCAGGGGAGGCCCCAGTACTTC. It is translated as CASSLEQGRPQYF.